The present T cell receptor (beta chain) was sequenced within a study of CD8 T cells in ankylosing spondylitis. Findings and limits, study-wide: About 8 highly homologous variants made up a TCR beta motif that seemed to typify ankylosing spondylitis blood.

MiXCR, applied by TCRdb to the 5' RACE reads, yields one record per CDR3 protein. The sample lists 150,000 to 200,000 distinct CDR3 sequences, roughly 34% seen once, with 6% in the top ten. In its sample, this clonotype was seen a few times. Antigen: not known. V was clipped by 6 bases and J by 8 bases; unmatched bases: 8. CDR3 size: 13 residues. Germline values: CDR1 MDHEN, CDR2 SYDVKM. The rearrangement joins TRBV28 to TRBJ1-2, with 8 bases identical to TRBD1. The specimen sequenced was synovial fluid, either unsorted or a sorted T cell fraction (not recorded which). The sequence was obtained from a male donor with ankylosing spondylitis. The CDR3 loop is CASRKDRVRGYTF. The CDR3, as DNA: TGTGCCAGCAGGAAGGACAGGGTGCGGGGCTACACCTTC.